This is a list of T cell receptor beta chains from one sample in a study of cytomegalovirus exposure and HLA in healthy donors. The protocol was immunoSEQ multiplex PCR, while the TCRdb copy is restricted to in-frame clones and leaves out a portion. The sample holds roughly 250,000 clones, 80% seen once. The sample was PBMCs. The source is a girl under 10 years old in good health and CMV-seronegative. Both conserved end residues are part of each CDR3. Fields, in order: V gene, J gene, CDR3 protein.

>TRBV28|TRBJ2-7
CASTSLADSYEQYF
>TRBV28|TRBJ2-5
CASSSHGTSGRGYF
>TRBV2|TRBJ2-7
CASSDSSSYEQYF
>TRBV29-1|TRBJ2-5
CSVQTGETQYF
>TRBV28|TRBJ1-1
CASSSRTGGTEAFF
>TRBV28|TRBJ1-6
CASRRGQSHNSPLHF
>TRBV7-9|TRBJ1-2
CASTLGQGSYGYTF
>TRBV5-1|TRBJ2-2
CASSAQTGTSGRGTGELFF
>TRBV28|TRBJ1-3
CASSLGTSGNTIYF
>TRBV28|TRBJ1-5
CASSRDRSSNQPQHF
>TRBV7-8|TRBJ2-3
CASRATGTGPITDTQYF
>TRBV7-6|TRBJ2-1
CASSLRDYNEQFF
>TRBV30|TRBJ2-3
CAWSVSWTGGRTQYF
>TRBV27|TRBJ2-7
CASSLSKRVVEQYF
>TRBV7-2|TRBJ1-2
CASSPDIYGYTF
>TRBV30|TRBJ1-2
CAWTGPNNYGYTF